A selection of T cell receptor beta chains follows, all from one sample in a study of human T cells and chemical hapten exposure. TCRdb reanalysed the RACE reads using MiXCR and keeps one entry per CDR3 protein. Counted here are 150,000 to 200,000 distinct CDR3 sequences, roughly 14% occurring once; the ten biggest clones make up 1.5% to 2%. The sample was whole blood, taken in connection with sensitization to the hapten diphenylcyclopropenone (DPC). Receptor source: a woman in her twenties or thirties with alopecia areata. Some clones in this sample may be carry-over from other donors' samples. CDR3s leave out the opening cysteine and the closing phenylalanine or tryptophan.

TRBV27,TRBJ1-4,ASSLSAGRGIQLF
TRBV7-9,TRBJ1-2,ASSLTGIPNYGYT
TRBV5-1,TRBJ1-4,ASSPSPNEKLF
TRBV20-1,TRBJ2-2,SARLPAGPKYTGELF
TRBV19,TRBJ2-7,ASRPTGSSYEQY
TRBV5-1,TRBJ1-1,ASSFRTGYMNTEAF
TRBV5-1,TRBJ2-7,ASSLERSSYEQY
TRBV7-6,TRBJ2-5,ASSPSGPQETQY
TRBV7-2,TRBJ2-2,ASSLTGGAGELF
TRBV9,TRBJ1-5,ASSVGAGYQPQH
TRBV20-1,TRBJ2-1,SARGQGNNEQF
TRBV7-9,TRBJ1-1,ASSLKPQGTEAF